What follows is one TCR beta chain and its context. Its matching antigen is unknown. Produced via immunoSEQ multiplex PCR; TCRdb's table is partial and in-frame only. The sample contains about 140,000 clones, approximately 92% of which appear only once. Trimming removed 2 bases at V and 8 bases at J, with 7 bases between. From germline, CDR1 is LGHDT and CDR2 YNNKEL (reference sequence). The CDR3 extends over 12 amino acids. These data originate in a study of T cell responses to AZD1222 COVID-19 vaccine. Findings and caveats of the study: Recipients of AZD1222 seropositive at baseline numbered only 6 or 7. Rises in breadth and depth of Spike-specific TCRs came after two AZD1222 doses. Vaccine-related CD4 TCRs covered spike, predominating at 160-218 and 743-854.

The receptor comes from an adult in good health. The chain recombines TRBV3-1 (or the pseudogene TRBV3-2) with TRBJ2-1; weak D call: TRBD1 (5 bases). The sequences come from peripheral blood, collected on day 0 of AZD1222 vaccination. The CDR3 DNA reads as TGTGCCAGCAGCCAACTAGGGGATGAGCAGTTCTTC. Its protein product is CASSQLGDEQFF.